Reported below is one T cell receptor beta chain. Its specificity is unknown. V shed 7 bases and J 2 bases; nucleotides not matched to a gene: 5. The CDR3 has 15 residues. The sample comes from a study of T cells after yellow fever vaccination. The authors made TCR cDNA by 5'RACE template switching, adding a universal primer site and UMIs. TCRdb passed the 5' RACE reads through MiXCR, listing each CDR3 protein once. This table holds 100,000 to 150,000 distinct CDR3 sequences, about 8.8% found once. The study's findings and limits: A weaker secondary response peaked on day 5, the primary on day 15. FACS-sorted repertoires might harbor abundant contaminating clonotypes from the bulk population.

The source was CD8+ T cells sorted from PBMCs, collected on the day of the yellow fever booster vaccination. The chain has TRBV12-3 or TRBV12-4 and TRBJ2-7; 13 bases match TRBD2. The clonotype originates from a man aged 18 to 29 who received the YFV17D yellow fever vaccine. CDR3 nucleotide sequence: TGTGCCAGCAATATGGGACTAGCGGGGCCCTACGAGCAGTACTTC. Amino acid sequence: CASNMGLAGPYEQYF.